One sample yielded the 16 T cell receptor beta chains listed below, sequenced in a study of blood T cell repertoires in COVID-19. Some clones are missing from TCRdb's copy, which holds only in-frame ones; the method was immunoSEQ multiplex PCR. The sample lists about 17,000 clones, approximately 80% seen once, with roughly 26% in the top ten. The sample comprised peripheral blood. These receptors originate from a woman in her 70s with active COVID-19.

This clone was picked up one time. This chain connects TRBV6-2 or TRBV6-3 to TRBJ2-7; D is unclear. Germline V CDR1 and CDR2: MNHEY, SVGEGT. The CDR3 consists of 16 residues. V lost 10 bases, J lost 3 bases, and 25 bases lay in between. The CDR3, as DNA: TGTGCCACCACCCCCCGAGCCTTCCAATTTCACTACGAGCAGTACTTC. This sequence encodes CATTPRAFQFHYEQYF.

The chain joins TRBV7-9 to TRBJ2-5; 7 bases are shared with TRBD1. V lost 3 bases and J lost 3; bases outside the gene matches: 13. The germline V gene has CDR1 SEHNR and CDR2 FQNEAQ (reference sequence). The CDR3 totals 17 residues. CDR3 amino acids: CASSFQTGTAVKETQYF. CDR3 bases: TGTGCCAGCAGCTTCCAGACCGGGACAGCGGTAAAAGAGACCCAGTACTTC.

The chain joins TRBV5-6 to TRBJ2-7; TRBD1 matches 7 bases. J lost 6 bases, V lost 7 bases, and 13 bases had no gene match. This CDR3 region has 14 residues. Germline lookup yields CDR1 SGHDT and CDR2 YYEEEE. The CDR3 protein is CASGLDRASAEQYF. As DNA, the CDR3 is TGTGCCAGCGGCCTAGACAGGGCAAGCGCCGAGCAGTACTTC.

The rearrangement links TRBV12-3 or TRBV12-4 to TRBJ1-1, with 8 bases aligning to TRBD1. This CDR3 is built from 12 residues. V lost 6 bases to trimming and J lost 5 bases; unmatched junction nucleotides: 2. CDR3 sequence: CASSRGRTEAFF. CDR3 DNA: TGTGCCAGCAGCAGGGGGCGAACTGAAGCTTTCTTT.

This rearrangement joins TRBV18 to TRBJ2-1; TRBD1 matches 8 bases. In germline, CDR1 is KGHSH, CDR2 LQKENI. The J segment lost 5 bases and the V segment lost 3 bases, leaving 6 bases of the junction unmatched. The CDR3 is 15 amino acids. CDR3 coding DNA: TGTGCCAGCTCACCGGGAACAGGGGGGCACAATGAGCAGTTCTTC. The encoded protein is CASSPGTGGHNEQFF.

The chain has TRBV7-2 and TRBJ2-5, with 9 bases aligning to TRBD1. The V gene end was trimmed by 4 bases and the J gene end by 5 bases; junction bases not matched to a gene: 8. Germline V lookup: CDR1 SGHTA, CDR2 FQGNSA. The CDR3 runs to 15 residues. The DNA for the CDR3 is TGTGCCAGCAGCTCAACAGGGGGCGGTTGGGAGACCCAGTACTTC. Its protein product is CASSSTGGGWETQYF.

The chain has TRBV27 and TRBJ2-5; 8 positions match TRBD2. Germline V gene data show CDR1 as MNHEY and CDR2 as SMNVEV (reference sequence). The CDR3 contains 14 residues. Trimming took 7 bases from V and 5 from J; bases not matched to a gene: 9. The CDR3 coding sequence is TGTGCCAGCATGGGCGGGGGGAATTCGGAGACCCAGTACTTC. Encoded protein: CASMGGGNSETQYF.

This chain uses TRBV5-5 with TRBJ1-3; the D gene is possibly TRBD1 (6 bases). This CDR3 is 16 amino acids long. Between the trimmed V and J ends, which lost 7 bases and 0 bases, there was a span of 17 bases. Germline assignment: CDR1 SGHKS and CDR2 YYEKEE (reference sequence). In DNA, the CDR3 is TGTGCCAGCGGGGCCGGGACAATGAGCTCTGGAAACACCATATATTTT. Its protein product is CASGAGTMSSGNTIYF.

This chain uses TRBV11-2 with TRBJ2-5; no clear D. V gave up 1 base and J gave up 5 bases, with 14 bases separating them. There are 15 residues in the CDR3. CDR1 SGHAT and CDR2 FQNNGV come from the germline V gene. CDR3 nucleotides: TGTGCCAGCAGCTTAGGTGCCTACAGCCGGGAGACCCAGTACTTC. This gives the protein CASSLGAYSRETQYF.

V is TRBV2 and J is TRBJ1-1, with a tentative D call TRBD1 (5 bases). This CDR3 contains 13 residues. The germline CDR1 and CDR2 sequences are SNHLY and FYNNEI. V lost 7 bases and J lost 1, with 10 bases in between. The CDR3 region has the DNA TGTGCCAGCACGGGGGGTCCGAACACTGAAGCTTTCTTT. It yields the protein CASTGGPNTEAFF.

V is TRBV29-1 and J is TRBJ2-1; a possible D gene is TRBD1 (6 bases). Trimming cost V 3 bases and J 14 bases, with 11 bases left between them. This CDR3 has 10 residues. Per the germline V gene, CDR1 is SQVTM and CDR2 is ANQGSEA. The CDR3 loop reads CSVDRDNKFF. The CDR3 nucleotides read TGCAGCGTTGACCGGGACAATAAGTTCTTC.

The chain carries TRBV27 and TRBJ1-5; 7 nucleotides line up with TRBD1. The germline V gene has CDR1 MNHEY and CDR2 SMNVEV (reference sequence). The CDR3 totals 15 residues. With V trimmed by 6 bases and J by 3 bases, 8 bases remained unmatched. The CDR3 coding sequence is TGTGCCAGCAGGTCCGGGACAGACTACAATCAGCCCCAGCATTTT. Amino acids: CASRSGTDYNQPQHF.

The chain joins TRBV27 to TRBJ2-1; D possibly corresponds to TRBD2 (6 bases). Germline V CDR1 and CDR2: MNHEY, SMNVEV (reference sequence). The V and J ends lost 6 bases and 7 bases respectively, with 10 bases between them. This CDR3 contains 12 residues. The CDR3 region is CASSQTSNEQFF. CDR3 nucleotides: TGTGCCAGCAGCCAGACTAGTAATGAGCAGTTCTTC.

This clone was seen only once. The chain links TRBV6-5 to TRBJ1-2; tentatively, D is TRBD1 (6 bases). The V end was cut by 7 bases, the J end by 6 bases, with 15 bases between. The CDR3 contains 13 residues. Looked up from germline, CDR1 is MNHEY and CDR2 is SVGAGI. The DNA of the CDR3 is TGTGCCAGCAATATACAGGGAACTCATGGCTACACCTTC. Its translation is CASNIQGTHGYTF.

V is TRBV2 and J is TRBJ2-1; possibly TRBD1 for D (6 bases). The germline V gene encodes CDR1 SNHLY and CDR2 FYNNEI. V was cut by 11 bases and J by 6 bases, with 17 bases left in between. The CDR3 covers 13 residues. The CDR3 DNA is TGTGCCGGAGCCGGGACATTACTCAATGAGCAGTTCTTC. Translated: CAGAGTLLNEQFF.

The CDR3 sequence is CSLGEGTGNEQFF. The CDR3 nucleotides are TGCAGCCTTGGAGAGGGGACAGGGAATGAGCAGTTCTTC. The chain combines TRBV29-1 with TRBJ2-1; TRBD1 matches at 9 bases. CDR3 size: 13 residues. In germline, CDR1 is SQVTM, CDR2 ANQGSEA. Trimming removed 8 bases from V and 7 bases from J; junction bases left unmatched: 9.